Listed below are T cell receptor beta chains from one sample, sequenced in a study of CD8+CD57+ T cells in acquired aplastic anemia. TCRdb fed the reads into MiXCR, producing one record per CDR3 protein. Found here are about 150,000 distinct CDR3 sequences, 40% to 55% of them singletons; the top ten hold 3.2%. The material sequenced was sorted CD4+, CD8+, or CD8+CD57+ T cells (not recorded which) from PBMCs. Receptors were obtained from a human donor with aplastic anemia. CDR3s leave out the opening cysteine and the closing phenylalanine or tryptophan.

CDR3 length: 10; J gene: TRBJ2-5; V gene: TRBV20-1; CDR3 protein: SASRPQETQY
CDR3 length: 13; J gene: TRBJ1-5; V gene: TRBV19; CDR3 protein: ASSSQGRGNQPQH
CDR3 length: 10; J gene: TRBJ1-3; V gene: TRBV9; CDR3 protein: ASESSGNTIY
CDR3 length: 11; J gene: TRBJ2-5; V gene: TRBV7-2; CDR3 protein: ASSPGSGETQY
CDR3 length: 12; J gene: TRBJ1-1; V gene: TRBV20-1; CDR3 protein: SVGQGTLNTEAF
CDR3 length: 12; J gene: TRBJ2-5; V gene: TRBV9; CDR3 protein: ASSPRGFQETQY
CDR3 length: 12; J gene: TRBJ2-7; V gene: TRBV11-3; CDR3 protein: ASSPGQGAGEQY
CDR3 length: 11; J gene: TRBJ2-7; V gene: TRBV2; CDR3 protein: ASKGQGVDEQY
CDR3 length: 12; J gene: TRBJ1-5; V gene: TRBV19; CDR3 protein: ASRHRGGVQPQH
CDR3 length: 10; J gene: TRBJ2-5; V gene: TRBV20-1; CDR3 protein: SANEGQETQY
CDR3 length: 11; J gene: TRBJ2-7; V gene: TRBV7-7; CDR3 protein: ASSLDRGDEQY
CDR3 length: 14; J gene: TRBJ2-1; V gene: TRBV6-2/TRBV6-3; CDR3 protein: APWKVRQGAHNEQF
CDR3 length: 12; J gene: TRBJ1-1; V gene: TRBV10-3; CDR3 protein: AISERDGNTEAF
CDR3 length: 14; J gene: TRBJ2-3; V gene: TRBV4-2; CDR3 protein: ASSQGLPSSTDTQY
CDR3 length: 13; J gene: TRBJ2-5; V gene: TRBV29-1; CDR3 protein: SVEGDREDQETQY
CDR3 length: 10; J gene: TRBJ1-2; V gene: TRBV25-1; CDR3 protein: ASSEGVETFS
CDR3 length: 9; J gene: TRBJ1-1; V gene: TRBV30; CDR3 protein: AWNQIHEAF
CDR3 length: 13; J gene: TRBJ2-3; V gene: TRBV9; CDR3 protein: ASSAKTGDTDTQY
CDR3 length: 13; J gene: TRBJ1-4; V gene: TRBV16; CDR3 protein: ASSQSARTGEKLF
CDR3 length: 13; J gene: TRBJ2-3; V gene: TRBV20-1; CDR3 protein: SASGASVLTDTQY
CDR3 length: 13; J gene: TRBJ1-2; V gene: TRBV10-3; CDR3 protein: AISDPGQGAYGYT
CDR3 length: 14; J gene: TRBJ2-5; V gene: TRBV9; CDR3 protein: ASSLPSEGLQETQY
CDR3 length: 11; J gene: TRBJ1-1; V gene: TRBV12-3/TRBV12-4; CDR3 protein: ASTDASSTEAF
CDR3 length: 14; J gene: TRBJ2-2; V gene: TRBV4-3; CDR3 protein: ASSHGGLAGTGELF
CDR3 length: 11; J gene: TRBJ2-5; V gene: TRBV29-1; CDR3 protein: SVELRGLETQY
CDR3 length: 12; J gene: TRBJ2-7; V gene: TRBV6-1; CDR3 protein: ASSPGTGNYEQY
CDR3 length: 13; J gene: TRBJ1-3; V gene: TRBV19; CDR3 protein: ASRSGKGSGNTIY
CDR3 length: 12; J gene: TRBJ2-3; V gene: TRBV10-1; CDR3 protein: ASSGRVFPDTQY
CDR3 length: 14; J gene: TRBJ2-1; V gene: TRBV14; CDR3 protein: ASSLRLAGSYNEQF
CDR3 length: 13; J gene: TRBJ2-1; V gene: TRBV9; CDR3 protein: ASSVGTSGFNEQF
CDR3 length: 11; J gene: TRBJ1-2; V gene: TRBV12-3/TRBV12-4; CDR3 protein: ASSIRANYGYT
CDR3 length: 10; J gene: TRBJ1-3; V gene: TRBV7-9; CDR3 protein: ASSLTGNTIY
CDR3 length: 13; J gene: TRBJ1-3; V gene: TRBV10-2; CDR3 protein: ASSRQGSTGNTIY
CDR3 length: 11; J gene: TRBJ1-1; V gene: TRBV2; CDR3 protein: ASSRMGGTEAF
CDR3 length: 13; J gene: TRBJ2-2; V gene: TRBV7-3; CDR3 protein: ASSRSGAETGELF
CDR3 length: 13; J gene: TRBJ2-4; V gene: TRBV2; CDR3 protein: ASSVDSGTGGLQY